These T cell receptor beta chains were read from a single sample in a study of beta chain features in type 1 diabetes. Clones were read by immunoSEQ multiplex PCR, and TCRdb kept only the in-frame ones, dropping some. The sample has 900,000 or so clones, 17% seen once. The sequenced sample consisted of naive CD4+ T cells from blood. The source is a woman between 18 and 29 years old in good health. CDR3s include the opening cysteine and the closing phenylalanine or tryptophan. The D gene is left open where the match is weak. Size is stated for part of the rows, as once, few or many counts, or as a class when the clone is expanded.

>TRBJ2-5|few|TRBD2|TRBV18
CASSPIAGVRETQYF
TGTGCCAGCTCCCCGATAGCGGGAGTGAGAGAGACCCAGTACTTC
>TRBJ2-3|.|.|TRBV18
CASSPQQFTDTQYF
TGTGCCAGCTCACCCCAGCAGTTTACAGATACGCAGTATTTT
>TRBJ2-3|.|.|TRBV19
CASRQRTGSGDTQYF
TGTGCCAGTAGACAAAGAACAGGGTCGGGAGATACGCAGTATTTT
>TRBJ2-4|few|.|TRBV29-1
CSAAREAKNIQYF
TGCAGCGCTGCAAGGGAAGCCAAAAACATTCAGTACTTC
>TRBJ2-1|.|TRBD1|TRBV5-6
CASIKRQGYNEQFF
TGTGCCAGCATCAAGCGACAGGGCTATAATGAGCAGTTCTTC
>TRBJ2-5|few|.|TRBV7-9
CASRYRDAETQYF
TGTGCCAGCCGATACAGAGACGCGGAGACCCAGTACTTC
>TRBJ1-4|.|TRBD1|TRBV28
CASSLQGAREKLFF
TGTGCCAGCAGTTTGCAGGGGGCTCGTGAAAAACTGTTTTTT
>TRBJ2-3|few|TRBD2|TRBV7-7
CASSKTSAFTDTQYF
TGTGCTAGCAGTAAGACTAGCGCCTTCACAGATACGCAGTATTTT
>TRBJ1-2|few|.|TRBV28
CASSALQGFTYGYTF
TGTGCCAGCAGTGCTCTACAGGGTTTCACCTATGGCTACACCTTC
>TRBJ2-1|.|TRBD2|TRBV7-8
CASSLRPGLAGGIAAHEQFF
TGTGCCAGCAGCCTCCGGCCGGGACTAGCGGGAGGCATTGCAGCCCATGAGCAGTTCTTC
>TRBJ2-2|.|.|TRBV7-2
CASSLVRYTGELFF
TGTGCCAGCAGCTTAGTTCGGTACACCGGGGAGCTGTTTTTT
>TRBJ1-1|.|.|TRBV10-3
CAISGGGTEAFF
TGTGCCATCAGCGGTGGGGGCACTGAAGCTTTCTTT
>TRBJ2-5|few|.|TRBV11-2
CASSRQETQYF
TGTGCCAGCAGCCGCCAAGAGACCCAGTACTTC
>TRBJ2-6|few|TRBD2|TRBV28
CASRSGGSGANVLTF
TGTGCCAGCAGATCGGGAGGTTCTGGGGCCAACGTCCTGACTTTC
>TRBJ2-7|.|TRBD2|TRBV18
CASSQTSGSAVPYEQYF
TGTGCCAGCTCCCAGACTAGCGGGAGTGCGGTTCCATACGAGCAGTACTTC
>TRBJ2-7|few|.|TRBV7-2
CASSLLGRLSSYEQYF
TGTGCCAGCAGCTTACTTGGTAGACTTTCCAGCTACGAGCAGTACTTC
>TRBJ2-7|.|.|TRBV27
CASSLRQGYEQYF
TGTGCCAGCAGTTTACGGCAGGGTTACGAGCAGTACTTC
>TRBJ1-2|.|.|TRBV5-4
CASSPLGDYGYTF
TGTGCCAGCAGCCCCCTCGGGGACTATGGCTACACCTTC
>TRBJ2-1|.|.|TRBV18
CASSPQKGVIGSYNEQFF
TGTGCCAGCTCACCTCAGAAGGGGGTTATTGGCTCCTACAATGAGCAGTTCTTC
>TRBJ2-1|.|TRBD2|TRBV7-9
CASSVLAGVGQFF
TGTGCCAGCAGCGTTCTAGCGGGAGTCGGGCAGTTCTTC
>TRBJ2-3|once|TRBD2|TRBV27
CASSSIRRESPYTQYF
TGTGCCAGCAGTTCGATCCGGCGGGAGAGCCCTTATACGCAGTATTTT
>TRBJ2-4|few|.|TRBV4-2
CASSQGGLTGKNIQYF
TGTGCCAGCAGCCAAGGTGGGCTCACAGGAAAAAACATTCAGTACTTT
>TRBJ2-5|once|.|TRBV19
CASSIDGMGLDPQYF
TGTGCCAGTAGTATAGATGGGATGGGATTGGACCCACAGTACTTC
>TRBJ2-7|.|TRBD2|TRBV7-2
CASSFGGRNYEQYF
TGTGCCAGCAGCTTTGGCGGGAGGAACTACGAGCAGTACTTC
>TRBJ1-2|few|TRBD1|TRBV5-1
CASSLEGQGIRPGGYTF
TGCGCCAGCAGCTTGGAGGGACAGGGGATTCGTCCCGGGGGCTACACCTTC
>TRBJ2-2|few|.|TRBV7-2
CASSTAGYGPGELFF
TGTGCCAGCAGCACCGCAGGGTACGGTCCCGGGGAGCTGTTTTTT
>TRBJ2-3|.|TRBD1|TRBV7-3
CASSQTGGDTQYF
TGTGCCAGCAGCCAAACAGGGGGTGATACGCAGTATTTT
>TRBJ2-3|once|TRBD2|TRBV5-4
CASSFSLAGRSTDTQYF
TGTGCCAGCAGCTTTAGCCTAGCGGGAAGAAGCACAGATACGCAGTATTTT
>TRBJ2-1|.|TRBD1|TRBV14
CASSQVGTGYNEQFF
TGTGCCAGCAGCCAAGTGGGGACAGGCTACAATGAGCAGTTCTTC
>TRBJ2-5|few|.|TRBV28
CASNTGSRETQYF
TGTGCCAGCAATACAGGGAGCCGAGAGACCCAGTACTTC
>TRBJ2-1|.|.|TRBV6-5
CASRRSASVGEQFF
TGTGCCAGCAGAAGATCGGCCAGCGTGGGGGAGCAGTTCTTC
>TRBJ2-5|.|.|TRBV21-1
CARIGGSYRCQETQYF
.
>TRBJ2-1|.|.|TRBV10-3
CAISESVVRNEQFF
TGTGCCATCAGTGAGTCGGTCGTGAGGAATGAGCAGTTCTTC
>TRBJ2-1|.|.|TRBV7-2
CASLPRPGGEQFF
TGTGCCAGCCTCCCGCGGCCGGGCGGTGAGCAGTTCTTC
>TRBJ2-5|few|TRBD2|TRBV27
CASSYRTSGRGETQYF
TGTGCCAGCAGTTATCGGACTAGCGGGAGAGGGGAGACCCAGTACTTC
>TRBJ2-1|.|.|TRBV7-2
CASSLTGTYNEQFF
TGTGCCAGCAGCTTAACAGGGACCTACAATGAGCAGTTCTTC
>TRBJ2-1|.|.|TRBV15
CATSRDPYNQQFF
TGTGCCACCAGCAGAGATCCTTATAATCAGCAGTTCTTC
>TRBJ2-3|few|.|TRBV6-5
CASSYSNRESDTQYF
TGTGCCAGCAGTTACTCGAATCGGGAATCAGATACGCAGTATTTT
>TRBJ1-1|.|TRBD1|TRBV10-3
CAIRGQENTEAFF
TGTGCCATCAGAGGACAGGAGAACACTGAAGCTTTCTTT
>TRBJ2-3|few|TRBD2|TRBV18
CASSRPGTSGDTQYF
TGTGCCAGCTCACGTCCCGGGACTAGCGGAGATACGCAGTATTTT
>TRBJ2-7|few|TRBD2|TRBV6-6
CASSYTGGSSYEQYF
TGTGCCAGCAGTTACACAGGCGGGAGTTCCTACGAGCAGTACTTC
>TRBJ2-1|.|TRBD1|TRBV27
CASSEYRGNEQFF
TGTGCCAGCAGTGAATACAGGGGCAATGAGCAGTTCTTC
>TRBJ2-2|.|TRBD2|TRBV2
CASSLSGRAAGELFF
TGTGCCAGCAGCCTTAGCGGGAGGGCCGCGGGGGAGCTGTTTTTT
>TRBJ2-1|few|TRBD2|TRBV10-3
CAIRDELAALNEQFF
TGTGCCATCAGGGACGAACTAGCGGCTTTAAATGAGCAGTTCTTC
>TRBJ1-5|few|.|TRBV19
CASNDDRWGNQPQHF
TGTGCCAGCAATGACGACAGATGGGGCAATCAGCCCCAGCATTTT
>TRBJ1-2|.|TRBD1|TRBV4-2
CASSQEIGRGFYGYTF
TGTGCCAGCAGCCAAGAGATTGGCAGGGGGTTTTATGGCTACACCTTC
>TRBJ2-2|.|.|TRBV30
CAWSTKFPGQSGELFF
TGTGCCTGGAGTACGAAATTCCCGGGACAATCCGGGGAGCTGTTTTTT
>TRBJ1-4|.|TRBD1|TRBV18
CASSPGQGYEKLFF
TGTGCCAGCTCACCGGGACAGGGATATGAAAAACTGTTTTTT
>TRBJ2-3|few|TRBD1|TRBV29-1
CSVKRGTGGHTDTQYF
TGCAGCGTCAAGAGGGGGACAGGGGGCCACACAGATACGCAGTATTTT
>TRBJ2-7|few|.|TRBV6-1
CASSEAGDPRGNYEQYF
TGTGCCAGCAGTGAAGCGGGAGACCCGCGGGGAAACTACGAGCAGTACTTC
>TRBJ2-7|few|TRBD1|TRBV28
CASSDRVGEQYF
TGTGCCAGCAGTGACAGGGTAGGCGAGCAGTACTTC
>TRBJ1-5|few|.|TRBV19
CASSRQQNQPQHF
TGTGCCAGTAGCCGACAGCAAAATCAGCCCCAGCATTTT
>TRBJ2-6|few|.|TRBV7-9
CASSSEERSSGANVLTF
TGTGCCAGCAGCTCCGAGGAGCGCAGCTCTGGGGCCAACGTCCTGACTTTC
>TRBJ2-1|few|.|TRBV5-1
CASSLEVTSYNEQFF
TGCGCCAGCAGCTTAGAAGTTACCTCCTACAATGAGCAGTTCTTC
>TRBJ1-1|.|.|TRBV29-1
CSARTEMNTEAFF
TGCAGCGCTCGGACGGAGATGAACACTGAAGCTTTCTTT